This T cell receptor (beta chain) originates from a study of blood T cell repertoires in COVID-19. Clones were sequenced by immunoSEQ multiplex PCR, and TCRdb holds only the in-frame ones, with some missing. The repertoire holds about 220,000 clones, with around 81% as singletons. V gave up 5 bases and J gave up 2 bases; unmatched junction bases: 7. Germline V gene lookup returns CDR1 SGHTA and CDR2 FQGTGA. There are 15 residues in the CDR3. The rearrangement links TRBV7-3 to TRBJ2-3; 7 bases map to TRBD1. This clonotype was sampled from a woman between 25 and 40 years old who had recovered from COVID-19. The sample taken for sequencing was peripheral blood. The CDR3 protein is CASSVGTAHTDTQYF. For the CDR3, the DNA is TGTGCCAGCAGCGTCGGGACAGCTCACACAGATACGCAGTATTTT.